At least ten counts were recorded for the clone carrying this T cell receptor (beta chain). It was RNA transcripts that yielded the amplified TCR beta CDR3 regions. A first-round RT-PCR of the TCR CDR3 used the HTBI primer set. TCRdb re-called the multiplex PCR reads through MiXCR, storing one row per CDR3 protein. The profile shows around 690,000 distinct CDR3 sequences, roughly 20% of them singletons. The junction had 6 bases not matched to a gene; V was cut back by 6 bases and J by 4 bases. The length of the CDR3 is 15 residues. These data originate in a study of T cells in Graves' hyperthyroidism and ophthalmopathy.

This chain joins TRBV12-3 or TRBV12-4 and TRBJ2-2; TRBD1 aligns across 9 bases. The TCR originated in a man between 25 and 39 years old with Graves' ophthalmopathy. The specimen was blood. CDR3 protein: CASSPRDRATGELFF. The CDR3 nucleotides are TGTGCCAGCAGCCCCCGGGACAGGGCCACCGGGGAGCTGTTTTTT.